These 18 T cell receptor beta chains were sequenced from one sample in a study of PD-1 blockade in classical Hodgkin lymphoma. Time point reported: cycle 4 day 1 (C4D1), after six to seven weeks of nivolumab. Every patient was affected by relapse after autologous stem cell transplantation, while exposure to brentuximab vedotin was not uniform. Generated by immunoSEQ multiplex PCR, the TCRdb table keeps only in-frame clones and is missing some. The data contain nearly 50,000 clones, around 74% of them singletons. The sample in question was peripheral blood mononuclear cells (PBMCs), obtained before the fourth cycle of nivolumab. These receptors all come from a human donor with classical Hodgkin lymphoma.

The DNA for the CDR3 is TGTGCCCCCGGGGCGGGAGGGCCTGGTGAGCAGTTCTTC. Encoded protein: CAPGAGGPGEQFF. The rearrangement links TRBV2 to TRBJ2-1; 9 positions match TRBD2. Germline values: CDR1 SNHLY, CDR2 FYNNEI. The CDR3 spans 13 residues. V was clipped by 11 bases and J by 9 bases; unmatched bases: 11.

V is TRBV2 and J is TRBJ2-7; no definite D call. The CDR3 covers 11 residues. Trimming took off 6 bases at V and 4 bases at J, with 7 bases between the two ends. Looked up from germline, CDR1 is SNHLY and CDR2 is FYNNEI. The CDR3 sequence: CASSLEYEQYF. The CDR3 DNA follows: TGTGCCAGCAGCCTCGAATACGAGCAGTACTTC. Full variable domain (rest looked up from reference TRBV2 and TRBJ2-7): EPEVTQTPSHQVTQMGQEVILRCVPISNHLYFYWYRQILGQKVEFLVSFYNNEISEKSEIFDDQFSVERPDGSNFTLKIRSTKLEDSAMYFCASSLEYEQYFGPGTRLTVT.

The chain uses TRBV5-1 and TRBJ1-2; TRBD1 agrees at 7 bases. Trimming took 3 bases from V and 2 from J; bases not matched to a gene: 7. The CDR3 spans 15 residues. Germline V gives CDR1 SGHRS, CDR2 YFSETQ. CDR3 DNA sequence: TGCGCCAGCAGCTCACAGGGGAATGGGAACTATGGCTACACCTTC. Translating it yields CASSSQGNGNYGYTF.

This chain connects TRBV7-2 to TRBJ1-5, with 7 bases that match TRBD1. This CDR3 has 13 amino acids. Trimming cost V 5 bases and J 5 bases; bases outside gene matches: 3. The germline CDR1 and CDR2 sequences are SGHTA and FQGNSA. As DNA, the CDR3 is TGTGCCAGCAGCGGGGACAGTTATCAGCCCCAGCATTTT. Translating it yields CASSGDSYQPQHF.

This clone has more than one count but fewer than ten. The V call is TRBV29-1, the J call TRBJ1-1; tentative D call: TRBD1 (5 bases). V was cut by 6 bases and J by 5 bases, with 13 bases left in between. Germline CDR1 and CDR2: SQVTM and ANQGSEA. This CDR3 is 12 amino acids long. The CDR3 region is CSVDPEGTEAFF. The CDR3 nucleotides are TGCAGCGTCGACCCGGAGGGGACTGAAGCTTTCTTT.

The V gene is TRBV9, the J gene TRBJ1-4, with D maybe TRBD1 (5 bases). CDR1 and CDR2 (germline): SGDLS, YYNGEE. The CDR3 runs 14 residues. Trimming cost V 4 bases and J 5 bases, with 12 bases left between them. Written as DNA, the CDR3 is TGTGCCAGCAGCCCTGGGACTCTCAATGAAAAACTGTTTTTT. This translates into CASSPGTLNEKLFF.

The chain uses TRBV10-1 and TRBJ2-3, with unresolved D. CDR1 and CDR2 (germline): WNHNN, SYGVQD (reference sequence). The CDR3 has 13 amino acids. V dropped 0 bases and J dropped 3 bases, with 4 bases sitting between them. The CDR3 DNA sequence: TGCGCCAGCAGTGAGTCGGGAACAGATACGCAGTATTTT. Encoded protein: CASSESGTDTQYF.

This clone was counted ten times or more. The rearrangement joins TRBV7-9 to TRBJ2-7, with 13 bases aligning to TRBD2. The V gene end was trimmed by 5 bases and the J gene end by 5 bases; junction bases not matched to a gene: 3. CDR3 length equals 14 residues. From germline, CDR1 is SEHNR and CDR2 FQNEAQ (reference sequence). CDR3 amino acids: CASSRTSGSHEQYF. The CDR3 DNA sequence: TGTGCCAGCAGCCGGACTAGCGGGAGCCACGAGCAGTACTTC.

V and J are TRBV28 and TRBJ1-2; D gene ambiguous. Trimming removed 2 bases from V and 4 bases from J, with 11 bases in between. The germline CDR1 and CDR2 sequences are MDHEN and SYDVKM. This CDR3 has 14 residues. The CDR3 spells CASSLTPRVYGYTF. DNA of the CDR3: TGTGCCAGCAGTTTAACCCCTCGGGTCTATGGCTACACCTTC.

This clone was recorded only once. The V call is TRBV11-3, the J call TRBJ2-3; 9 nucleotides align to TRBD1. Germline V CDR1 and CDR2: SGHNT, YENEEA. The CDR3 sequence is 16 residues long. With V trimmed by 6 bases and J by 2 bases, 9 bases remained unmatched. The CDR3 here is CASSQSGQGFTDTQYF. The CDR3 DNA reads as TGTGCCAGCAGTCAATCGGGACAGGGTTTCACAGATACGCAGTATTTT.

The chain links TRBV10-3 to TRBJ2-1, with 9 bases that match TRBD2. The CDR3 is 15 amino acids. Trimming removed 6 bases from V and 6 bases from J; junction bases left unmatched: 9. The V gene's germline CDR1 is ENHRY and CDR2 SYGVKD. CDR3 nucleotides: TGTGCCATCAGGGGATGGACTAGCGTGGGCAATGAGCAGTTCTTC. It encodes CAIRGWTSVGNEQFF.

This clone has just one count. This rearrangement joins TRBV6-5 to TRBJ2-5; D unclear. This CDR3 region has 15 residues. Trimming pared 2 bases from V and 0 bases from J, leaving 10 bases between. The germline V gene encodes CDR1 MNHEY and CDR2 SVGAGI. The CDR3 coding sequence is TGTGCCAGCAGTTACCCCGCCGGAAACCAAGAGACCCAGTACTTC. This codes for CASSYPAGNQETQYF.

CDR3 residues: CASSSDPSRVGELFF. The CDR3 bases are TGTGCCAGCAGCTCTGACCCATCGAGGGTCGGGGAGCTGTTTTTT. The J gene is TRBJ2-2, the V gene TRBV11-2; a weak D match, TRBD2 (5 bases). Trimming stripped 4 bases from V and 7 bases from J, with 16 bases between. Germline CDR1 and CDR2: SGHAT and FQNNGV. This CDR3 has 15 residues.

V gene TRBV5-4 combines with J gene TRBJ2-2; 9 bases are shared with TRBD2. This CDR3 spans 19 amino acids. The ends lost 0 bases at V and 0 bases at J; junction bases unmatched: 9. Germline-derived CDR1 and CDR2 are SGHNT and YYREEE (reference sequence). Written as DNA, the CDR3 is TGTGCCAGCAGCTTGGGAGGTAGCGGGGGACGTACGAACACCGGGGAGCTGTTTTTT. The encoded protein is CASSLGGSGGRTNTGELFF.

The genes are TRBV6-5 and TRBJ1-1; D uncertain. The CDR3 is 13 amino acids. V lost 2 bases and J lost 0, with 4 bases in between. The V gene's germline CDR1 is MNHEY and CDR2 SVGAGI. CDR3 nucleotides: TGTGCCAGCAGTTACGATTTGAACACTGAAGCTTTCTTT. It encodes CASSYDLNTEAFF.

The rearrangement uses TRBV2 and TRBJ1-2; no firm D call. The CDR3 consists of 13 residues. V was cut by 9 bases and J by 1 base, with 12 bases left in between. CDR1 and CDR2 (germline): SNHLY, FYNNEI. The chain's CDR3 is CASEGTFNYGYTF. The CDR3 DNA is TGTGCCAGTGAGGGAACCTTTAACTATGGCTACACCTTC. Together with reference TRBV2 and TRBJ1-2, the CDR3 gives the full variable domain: EPEVTQTPSHQVTQMGQEVILRCVPISNHLYFYWYRQILGQKVEFLVSFYNNEISEKSEIFDDQFSVERPDGSNFTLKIRSTKLEDSAMYFCASEGTFNYGYTFGSGTRLTVV.

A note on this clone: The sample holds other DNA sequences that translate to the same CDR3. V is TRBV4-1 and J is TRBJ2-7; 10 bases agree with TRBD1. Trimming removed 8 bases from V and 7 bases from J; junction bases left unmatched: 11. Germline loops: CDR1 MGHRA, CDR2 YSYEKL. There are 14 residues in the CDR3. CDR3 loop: CASATGTGVLEQYF. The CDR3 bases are TGCGCCAGCGCCACCGGGACAGGGGTATTAGAGCAGTACTTC.

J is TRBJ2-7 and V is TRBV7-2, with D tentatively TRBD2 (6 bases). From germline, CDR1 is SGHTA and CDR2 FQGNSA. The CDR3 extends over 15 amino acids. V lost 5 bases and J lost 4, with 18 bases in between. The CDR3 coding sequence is TGTGCCAGCAGCACATTACCGGGACTCCTATACGAGCAGTACTTC. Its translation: CASSTLPGLLYEQYF.